This T cell receptor beta chain was obtained from a study of shared clonotypes between healthy human individuals. The CDR3 spans 17 residues. CDR1 and CDR2 from the germline V gene are LGHNA and YSLEER. Trimming pared 0 bases from V and 2 bases from J, leaving 17 bases between. Using immunoSEQ multiplex PCR, the repertoire was profiled, and TCRdb retains in-frame clones only, with some absent. The sample has about 1.1 million clones, more than 75% seen once. The sample comprised memory CD4+ T cells from PBMCs. Specified subset: CD45RA-negative fraction. This receptor was taken from a young man in good health. Some clones in this sample may be carry-over from other donors' samples. This rearrangement joins TRBV4-3 to TRBJ2-7; D may match TRBD1 or TRBD2 (5 bases each). The CDR3 protein is CASSQDSGWQGAYEQYF. The CDR3 DNA sequence: TGCGCCAGCAGCCAAGATTCGGGGTGGCAGGGAGCCTACGAGCAGTACTTC.